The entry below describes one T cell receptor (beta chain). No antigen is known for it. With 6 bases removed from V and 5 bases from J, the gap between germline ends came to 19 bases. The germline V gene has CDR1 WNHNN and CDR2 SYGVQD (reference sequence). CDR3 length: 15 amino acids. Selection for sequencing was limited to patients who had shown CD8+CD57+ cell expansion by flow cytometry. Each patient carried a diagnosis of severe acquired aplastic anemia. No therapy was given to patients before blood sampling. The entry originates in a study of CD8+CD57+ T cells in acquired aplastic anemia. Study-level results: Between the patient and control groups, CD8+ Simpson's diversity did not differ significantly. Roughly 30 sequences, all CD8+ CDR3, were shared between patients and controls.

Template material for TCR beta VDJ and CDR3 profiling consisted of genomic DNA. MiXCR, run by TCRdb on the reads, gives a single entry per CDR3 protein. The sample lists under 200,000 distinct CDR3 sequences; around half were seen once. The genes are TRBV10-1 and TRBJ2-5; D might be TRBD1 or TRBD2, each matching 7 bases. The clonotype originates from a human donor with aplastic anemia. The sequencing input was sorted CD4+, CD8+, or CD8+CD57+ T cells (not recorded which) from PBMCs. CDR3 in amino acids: CASRGGTAVGETQYF. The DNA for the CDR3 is TGCGCCAGCAGGGGGGGGACAGCCGTTGGGGAGACCCAGTACTTC.